Listed here is a single TCR beta chain. Other DNA sequences in the same sample also yield this CDR3. This entry comes from a study of blood T cell repertoires in COVID-19. About the research overall: Sample material is recorded as cDNA or gDNA derived from T cells, B-cell-depleted T cells, or PBMCs.

Here immunoSEQ multiplex PCR was the method, and the copy in TCRdb shows in-frame clones only, minus some. The sample includes roughly 250,000 clones, around 85% of them seen just once. J gave up 6 bases and V 6 bases, and 4 bases lay outside the gene matches. This CDR3 is 12 amino acids long. The germline V gene has CDR1 MDHEN and CDR2 SYDVKM. The Seattle site enrolled patients during active infection and followed them longitudinally. The rearrangement links TRBV28 to TRBJ1-1; 7 nucleotides align to TRBD1. The clonotype was recovered from a human donor with COVID-19, enrolled during active disease. The donor label of this sample is uncertain. Sample: peripheral blood. The CDR3 protein is CASSLGQAEAFF. CDR3 bases: TGTGCCAGCAGCCTTGGACAGGCTGAAGCTTTCTTT.